The 8 T cell receptor beta chains reported below all come from one sample, sequenced in a study of response to subunit inactivated influenza vaccine. One entry per CDR3 protein, called by TCRdb with MiXCR from the RT-PCR reads. The data hold 530,000 or so distinct CDR3 sequences, with approximately 12% observed a single time. The material sequenced was PBMCs from blood, taken on the day of vaccination. The receptors were gathered from a man aged 45 to 65 who received an inactivated influenza vaccine.

A few counts support this clonotype. The chain uses TRBV24-1 and TRBJ2-3; 9 bases map to TRBD1. The J segment lost 4 bases and the V segment lost 0 bases, leaving 7 bases of the junction unmatched. The CDR3 is 17 amino acids. CDR1 is KGHDR, CDR2 SFDVKD, per germline. CDR3 sequence reads: CATSDLWSGTGPDTQYF. In DNA form, the CDR3 reads TGTGCCACCAGTGATTTGTGGTCAGGGACAGGGCCAGATACGCAGTATTTT.

This clonotype turned up a few times. This sequence joins TRBV12-3 or TRBV12-4 and TRBJ2-2; 10 nucleotides align to TRBD1. V lost 6 bases to trimming and J lost 7 bases; unmatched junction nucleotides: 5. The CDR3 totals 14 residues. The CDR3 here is CASRRTGGSGELFF. As DNA, the CDR3 is TGTGCCAGCAGGCGGACAGGGGGTAGCGGGGAGCTGTTTTTT.

A few counts support this clonotype. The V gene is TRBV9, the J gene TRBJ2-2, with D maybe TRBD2 (5 bases). The germline CDR1 and CDR2 sequences are SGDLS and YYNGEE. V was clipped by 4 bases and J by 7 bases, with 17 bases between them. This CDR3 spans 15 amino acids. Here the CDR3 DNA reads TGTGCCAGCAGCCGTACTCTTGAGGGCTACGGGGAGCTGTTTTTT. Amino acids: CASSRTLEGYGELFF. The full variable domain, rest sourced from reference TRBV9 and TRBJ2-2, is DSGVTQTPKHLITATGQRVTLRCSPRSGDLSVYWYQQSLDQGLQFLIQYYNGEERAKGNILERFSAQQFPDLHSELNLSSLELGDSALYFCASSRTLEGYGELFFGEGSRLTVL.

This chain joins TRBV24-1 and TRBJ2-1, with TRBD1 matching 10 bases. This CDR3 is built from 19 residues. V shed 5 bases, J shed 3 bases, and the junction held 15 bases outside the gene matches. The germline gives CDR1 KGHDR, CDR2 SFDVKD. The CDR3 sequence: CATSGPTRQGQGYYNEQFF. The CDR3 DNA is TGTGCCACCAGTGGACCCACAAGGCAGGGACAGGGGTACTACAATGAGCAGTTCTTC.

V is TRBV12-3 or TRBV12-4 and J is TRBJ1-1, with D possibly being TRBD1 (5 bases). Trimming shortened V by 6 bases and J by 6 bases, and 11 bases separated the two germline ends. CDR3 size: 12 residues. The CDR3 DNA is TGTGCCAGCAGCAGGGACGGACCTGAAGCTTTCTTT. As protein: CASSRDGPEAFF.

This chain joins TRBV5-1 and TRBJ2-2; TRBD1 might be the D (6 bases). Trimming stripped 2 bases from V and 5 bases from J, with 13 bases between. CDR1 is SGHRS and CDR2 is YFSETQ in the germline V gene. The CDR3 is 15 residues long. CDR3 amino acids: CASSLMGARTGELFF. Written as DNA, the CDR3 is TGCGCCAGCAGCTTAATGGGGGCACGGACCGGGGAGCTGTTTTTT. The variable domain in full, with the rest retrieved from reference TRBV5-1 and TRBJ2-2, is KAGVTQTPRYLIKTRGQQVTLSCSPISGHRSVSWYQQTPGQGLQFLFEYFSETQRNKGNFPGRFSGRQFSNSRSEMNVSTLELGDSALYLCASSLMGARTGELFFGEGSRLTVL.

This clonotype was observed a handful of times. This chain links TRBV21-1 with TRBJ1-6; whether TRBD1, the table's D call, matches the DNA was not checked. TRBV21-1 is a listed pseudogene. CDR3 length: 21 amino acids. CDR3 in amino acids: CASSKWEPVGARQGVDSPLHF. Written as DNA, the CDR3 is TGTGCCAGCAGCAAATGGGAACCCGTGGGGGCAAGACAGGGAGTAGATTCACCCCTCCACTTT.

The J gene is TRBJ2-7, the V gene TRBV10-3; 10 nucleotides align to TRBD2. V shed 4 bases and J 6 bases; nucleotides not matched to a gene: 3. Germline loops: CDR1 ENHRY, CDR2 SYGVKD. CDR3 length: 13 residues. CDR3 coding DNA: TGTGCCATCAGTGGGACTAGCGGAACCGAGCAGTACTTC. This gives the protein CAISGTSGTEQYF.